This T cell receptor (beta chain) was recorded in a study of OX40 agonist ivuxolimab in advanced cancers. Study-wide context: Every 2 weeks, patients received ivuxolimab intravenously, dosed at 0.01 to 10 mg/kg.

This table comes from immunoSEQ multiplex PCR, and its TCRdb copy is limited to in-frame clones, with some not included. The table lists more than 55,000 clones, less than 95% of them singletons, with 13% to 15% in the top ten. Autoimmune disease history or systemic immunosuppression led to patient exclusion. Study findings and constraints: Clonal expansion was seen in CD4+ and CD8+ blood T cells by week 6 at 0.1 to 3.0 mg/kg.

Notes on this clone: The antigen remains unidentified.

This receptor was identified in an adult with an advanced solid tumor such as melanoma, head and neck, liver or kidney cancer. The specimen comprised CD4+ or CD8+ T cells sorted from blood, sampled in a trial of the OX40 agonist ivuxolimab.

The chain's CDR3 is CASSIISPGPQYF. In nucleotides, the CDR3 is TGTGCCAGCAGCATCATAAGTCCTGGCCCGCAGTATTTT. The genes are TRBV7-3 and TRBJ2-3; no reliable D call. Germline lookup yields CDR1 SGHTA and CDR2 FQGTGA. Trimming took off 5 bases at V and 10 bases at J, with 16 bases between the two ends. This CDR3 has 13 residues.